This TCR beta chain came from a study of OX40 agonist ivuxolimab in advanced cancers. On the study more broadly: Patients were treated with intravenous ivuxolimab, dosed at 0.01 to 10 mg/kg and infused every 2 weeks. Prior anti-PD-1, anti-PD-L1 or anti-CTLA-4 therapy did not bar entry, and approximately 40% had some.

The CDR3 contains 15 residues. V dropped 2 bases and J dropped 6; count of bases not matched to a gene: 5. Germline assignment: CDR1 SEHNR and CDR2 FQNEAQ (reference sequence). Measured with immunoSEQ multiplex PCR; TCRdb has only the in-frame clones, and not every one. The sample lists approximately 80,000 clones; nearly 90% were seen once. General study points: More expanded clones were found, on average, in CD8+ than in CD4+ T cells.

A word on this clone: The antigen is unknown.

The sample here was CD4+ or CD8+ T cells sorted from blood, taken in a trial of the OX40 agonist ivuxolimab. The clonotype originates from an adult with an advanced solid tumor such as melanoma, head and neck, liver or kidney cancer. The genes are TRBV7-9 and TRBJ2-7; 12 bases are shared with TRBD2. The CDR3 DNA sequence: TGTGCCAGCAGCTTACTAGCGGGAGGGCTCAGCGAGCAGTACTTC. Translation: CASSLLAGGLSEQYF. Full variable domain (remainder filled in from reference TRBV7-9 and TRBJ2-7): DTGVSQNPRHKITKRGQNVTFRCDPISEHNRLYWYRQTLGQGPEFLTYFQNEAQLEKSRLLSDRFSAERPKGSFSTLEIQRTEQGDSAMYLCASSLLAGGLSEQYFGPGTRLTVT.